This T cell receptor beta chain was obtained from a study of a mutant IDH1 vaccine in newly diagnosed glioma. Across the study: Once 4-6 weeks had passed after radiotherapy alone, vaccination started, or it started with temozolomide cycles. Averaging around 40 years of age, treated patients were about 60% male and about 38% female. Patients previously underwent radiotherapy, temozolomide, or both, and most underwent both.

The method was immunoSEQ multiplex PCR; TCRdb's version includes in-frame clones alone and lacks a portion of them. The sample carries tens of thousands of clones, 65% recorded once. Remarks on this clone: Its antigen is not identified.

Time point denoted: week 47, end of study. Every vaccine dose comprised 300 ug of mutant IDH1 20-mer peptide plus topical imiquimod. In weeks 1, 3, 5, 7, 11, 15, 19 and 23, patients were vaccinated. The source was peripheral blood mononuclear cells (PBMCs), collected from a glioma patient whose treatment included an IDH1 peptide vaccine. This TCR was sampled from a man in his forties with glioma. Some clones in this sample may be carry-over from other donors' samples.

The CDR3 protein is CASSPGAGWETQYF. In DNA, the CDR3 is TGCGCCAGCAGCCCAGGGGCAGGGTGGGAGACCCAGTACTTC. The genes are TRBV4-1 and TRBJ2-5; D perhaps matches TRBD1 (6 bases). The V end was cut by 4 bases, the J end by 5 bases, with 14 bases between. Germline V gene lookup returns CDR1 MGHRA and CDR2 YSYEKL. The CDR3 loop spans 14 amino acids.